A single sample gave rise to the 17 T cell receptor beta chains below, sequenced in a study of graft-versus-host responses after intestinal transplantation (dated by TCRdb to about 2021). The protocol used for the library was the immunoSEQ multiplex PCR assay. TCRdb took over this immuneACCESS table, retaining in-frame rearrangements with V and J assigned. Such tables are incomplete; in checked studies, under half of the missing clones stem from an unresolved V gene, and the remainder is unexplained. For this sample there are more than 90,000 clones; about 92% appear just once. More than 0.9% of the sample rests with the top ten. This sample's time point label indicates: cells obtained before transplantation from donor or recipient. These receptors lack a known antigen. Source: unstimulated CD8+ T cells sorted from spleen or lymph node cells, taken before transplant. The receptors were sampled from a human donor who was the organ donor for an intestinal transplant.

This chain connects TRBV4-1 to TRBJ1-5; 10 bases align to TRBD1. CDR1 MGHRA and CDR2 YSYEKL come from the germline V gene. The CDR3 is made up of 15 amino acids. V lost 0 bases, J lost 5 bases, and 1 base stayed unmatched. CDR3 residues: CASSQEGQGYQPQHF. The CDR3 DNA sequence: TGCGCCAGCAGCCAAGAGGGACAGGGGTATCAGCCCCAGCATTTT.

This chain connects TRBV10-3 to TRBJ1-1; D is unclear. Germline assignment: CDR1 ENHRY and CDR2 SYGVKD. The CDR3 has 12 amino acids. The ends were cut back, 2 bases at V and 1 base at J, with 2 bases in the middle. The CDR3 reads CAISEGNTEAFF. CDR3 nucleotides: TGTGCCATCAGTGAGGGGAACACTGAAGCTTTCTTT.

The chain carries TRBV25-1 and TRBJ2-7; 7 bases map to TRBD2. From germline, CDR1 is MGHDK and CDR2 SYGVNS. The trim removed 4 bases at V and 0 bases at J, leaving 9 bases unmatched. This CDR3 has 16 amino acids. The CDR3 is CASSGFLAASSYEQYF. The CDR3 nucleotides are TGTGCCAGCAGTGGATTCCTAGCGGCAAGCTCCTACGAGCAGTACTTC.

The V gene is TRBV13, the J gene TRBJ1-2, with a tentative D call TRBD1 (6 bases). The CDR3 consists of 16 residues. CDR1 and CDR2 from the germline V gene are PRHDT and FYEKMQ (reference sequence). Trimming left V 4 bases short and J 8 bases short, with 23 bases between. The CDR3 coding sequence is TGTGCCAGCAGCTCCGGGCGGGGGGCAATGAAGAAGGGCTACACCTTC. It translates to CASSSGRGAMKKGYTF.

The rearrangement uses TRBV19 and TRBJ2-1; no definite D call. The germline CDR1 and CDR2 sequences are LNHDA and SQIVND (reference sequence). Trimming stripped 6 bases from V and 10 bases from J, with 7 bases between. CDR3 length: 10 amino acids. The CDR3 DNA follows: TGTGCCAGTAGGGGCCAGGAGCAGTTCTTC. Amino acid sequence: CASRGQEQFF.

The CDR3 spells CATSRDGGSNQPQHF. The CDR3 nucleotides are TGTGCCACCAGCAGGGACGGGGGAAGCAATCAGCCCCAGCATTTT. The chain links TRBV15 to TRBJ1-5, with D possibly TRBD1 on 5 matching bases. CDR3 length: 15 amino acids. The germline CDR1 and CDR2 sequences are LNHNV and YYDKDF (reference sequence). V was shortened by 3 bases and J by 1 base, with 10 bases between the two germline ends. The variable domain in full, completed from reference TRBV15 and TRBJ1-5, reads DAMVIQNPRYQVTQFGKPVTLSCSQTLNHNVMYWYQQKSSQAPKLLFHYYDKDFNNEADTPDNFQSRRPNTSFCFLDIRSPGLGDTAMYLCATSRDGGSNQPQHFGDGTRLSIL.

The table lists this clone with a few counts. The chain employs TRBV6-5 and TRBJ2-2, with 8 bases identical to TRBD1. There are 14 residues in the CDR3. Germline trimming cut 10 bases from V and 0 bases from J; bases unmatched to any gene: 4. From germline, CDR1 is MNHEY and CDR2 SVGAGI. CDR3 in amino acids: CAISTGANTGELFF. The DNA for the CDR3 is TGTGCCATCTCGACAGGGGCGAACACCGGGGAGCTGTTTTTT.

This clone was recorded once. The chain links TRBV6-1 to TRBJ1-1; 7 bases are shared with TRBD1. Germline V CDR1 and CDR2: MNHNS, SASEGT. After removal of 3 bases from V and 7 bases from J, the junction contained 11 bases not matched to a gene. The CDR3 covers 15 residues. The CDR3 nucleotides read TGTGCCAGCAGTGATGTAGGGGGCGGCCGGATTGAAGCTTTCTTT. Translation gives CASSDVGGGRIEAFF.

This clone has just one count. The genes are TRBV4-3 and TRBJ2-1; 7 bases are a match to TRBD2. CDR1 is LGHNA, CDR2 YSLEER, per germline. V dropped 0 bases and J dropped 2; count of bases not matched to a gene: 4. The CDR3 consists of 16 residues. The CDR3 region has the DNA TGCGCCAGCAGCCAAGATTCGGCGGGGGCCTACAATGAGCAGTTCTTC. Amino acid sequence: CASSQDSAGAYNEQFF.

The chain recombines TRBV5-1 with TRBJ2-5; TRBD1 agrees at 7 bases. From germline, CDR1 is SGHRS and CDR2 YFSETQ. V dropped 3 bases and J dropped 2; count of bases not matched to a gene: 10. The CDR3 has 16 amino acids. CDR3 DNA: TGCGCCAGCAGCTCCATTAGTCCGGGACAGCAAGAGACCCAGTACTTC. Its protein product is CASSSISPGQQETQYF. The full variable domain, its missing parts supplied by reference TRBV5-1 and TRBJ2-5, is KAGVTQTPRYLIKTRGQQVTLSCSPISGHRSVSWYQQTPGQGLQFLFEYFSETQRNKGNFPGRFSGRQFSNSRSEMNVSTLELGDSALYLCASSSISPGQQETQYFGPGTRLLVL.

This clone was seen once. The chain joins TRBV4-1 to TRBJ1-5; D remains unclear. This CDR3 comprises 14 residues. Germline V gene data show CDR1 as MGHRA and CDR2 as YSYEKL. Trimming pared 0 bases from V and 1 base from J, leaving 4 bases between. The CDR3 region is CASSQDSSNQPQHF. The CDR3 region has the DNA TGCGCCAGCAGCCAAGACAGCAGCAATCAGCCCCAGCATTTT.

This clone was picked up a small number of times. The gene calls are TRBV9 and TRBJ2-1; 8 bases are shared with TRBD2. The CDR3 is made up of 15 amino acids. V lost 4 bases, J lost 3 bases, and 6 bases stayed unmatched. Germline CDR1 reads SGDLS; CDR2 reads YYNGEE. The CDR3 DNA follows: TGTGCCAGCAGCCCGAAAGCGGGAGACTACAATGAGCAGTTCTTC. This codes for CASSPKAGDYNEQFF.

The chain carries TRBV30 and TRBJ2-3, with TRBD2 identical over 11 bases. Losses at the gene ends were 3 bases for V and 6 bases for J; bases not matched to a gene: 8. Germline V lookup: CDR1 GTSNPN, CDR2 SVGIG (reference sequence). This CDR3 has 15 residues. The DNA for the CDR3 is TGTGCCTGGAGCCCGGGACTAGCGGAGACGGATACGCAGTATTTT. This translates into CAWSPGLAETDTQYF.

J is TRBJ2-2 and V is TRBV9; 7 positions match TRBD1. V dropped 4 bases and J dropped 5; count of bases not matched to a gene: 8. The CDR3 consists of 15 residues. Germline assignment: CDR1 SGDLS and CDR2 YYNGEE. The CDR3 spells CASSPRGPGTGELFF. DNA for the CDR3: TGTGCCAGCAGCCCGAGGGGGCCAGGGACCGGGGAGCTGTTTTTT.

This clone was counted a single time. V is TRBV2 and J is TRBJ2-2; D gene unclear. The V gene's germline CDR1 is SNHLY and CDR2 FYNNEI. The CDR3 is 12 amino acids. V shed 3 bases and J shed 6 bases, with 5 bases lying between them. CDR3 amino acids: CASSDSAGELFF. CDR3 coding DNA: TGTGCCAGCAGTGATTCCGCCGGGGAGCTGTTTTTT.

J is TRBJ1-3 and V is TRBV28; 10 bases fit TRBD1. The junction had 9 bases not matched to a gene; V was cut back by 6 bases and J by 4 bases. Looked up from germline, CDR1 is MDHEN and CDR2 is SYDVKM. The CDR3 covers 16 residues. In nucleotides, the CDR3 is TGTGCCAGCAGCCACCGACAGGGGGCTGGGGGAAACACCATATATTTT. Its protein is CASSHRQGAGGNTIYF. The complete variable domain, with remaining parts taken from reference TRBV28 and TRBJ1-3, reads DVKVTQSSRYLVKRTGEKVFLECVQDMDHENMFWYRQDPGLGLRLIYFSYDVKMKEKGDIPEGYSVSREKKERFSLILESASTNQTSMYLCASSHRQGAGGNTIYFGEGSWLTVV.

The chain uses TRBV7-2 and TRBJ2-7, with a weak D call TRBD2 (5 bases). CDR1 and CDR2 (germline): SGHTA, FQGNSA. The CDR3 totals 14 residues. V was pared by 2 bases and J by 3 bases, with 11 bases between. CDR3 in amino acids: CASSLLAVNYEQYF. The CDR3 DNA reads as TGTGCCAGCAGCTTACTAGCCGTGAACTACGAGCAGTACTTC.